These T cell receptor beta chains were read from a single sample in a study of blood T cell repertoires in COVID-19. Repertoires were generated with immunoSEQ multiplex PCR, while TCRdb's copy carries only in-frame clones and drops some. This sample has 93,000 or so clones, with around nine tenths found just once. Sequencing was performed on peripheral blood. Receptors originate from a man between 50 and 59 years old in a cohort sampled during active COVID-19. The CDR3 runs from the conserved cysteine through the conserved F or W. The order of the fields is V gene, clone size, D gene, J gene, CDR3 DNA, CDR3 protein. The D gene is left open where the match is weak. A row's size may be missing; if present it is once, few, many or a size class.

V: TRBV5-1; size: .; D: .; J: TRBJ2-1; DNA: TGCGCCAGCAGCTTTGACCAGACTAAGCAGTTCTTC; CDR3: CASSFDQTKQFF
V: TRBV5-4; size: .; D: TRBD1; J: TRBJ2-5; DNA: TGTGCCAGCAGCCGTGGCAGGGGGCGCCAAGAGACCCAGTACTTC; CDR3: CASSRGRGRQETQYF
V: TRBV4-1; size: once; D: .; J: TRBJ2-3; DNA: TGCGCCAGCAGCCAAGAGTGGTGGGCGCCCACAGATACGCAGTATTTT; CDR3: CASSQEWWAPTDTQYF
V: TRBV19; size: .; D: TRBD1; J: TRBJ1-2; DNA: TGTGCCAGTAGTCGGGACAGGGGTTTAGGTGGCTACACCTTC; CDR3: CASSRDRGLGGYTF
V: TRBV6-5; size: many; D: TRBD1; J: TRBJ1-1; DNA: TGTGCCAGCAGACAGGGGGGTCGAACTGAAGCTTTCTTT; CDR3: CASRQGGRTEAFF
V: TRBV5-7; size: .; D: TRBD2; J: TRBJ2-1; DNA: TGTGCCAGCAGTCCAGGCGAGCGGGGGGACTACAATGAGCAGTTCTTC; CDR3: CASSPGERGDYNEQFF
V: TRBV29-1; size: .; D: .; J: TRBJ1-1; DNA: TGCAGCGTTGCATCAGTGAACACTGAAGCTTTCTTT; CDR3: CSVASVNTEAFF
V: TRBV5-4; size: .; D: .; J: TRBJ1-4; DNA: TGTGCCAGCAGCCTTAGAGAACAGGCAACTAATGAAAAACTGTTTTTT; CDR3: CASSLREQATNEKLFF
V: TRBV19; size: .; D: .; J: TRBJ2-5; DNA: TGTGCCAGTAGTTTCCAGGAACAAGAGACCCAGTACTTC; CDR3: CASSFQEQETQYF
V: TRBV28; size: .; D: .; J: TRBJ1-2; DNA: TGTGCCAGCAGTCCCCCCGAGAGCTATGGCTACACCTTC; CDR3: CASSPPESYGYTF
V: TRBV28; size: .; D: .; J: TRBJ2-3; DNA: TGTGCCACCAGACAATGGGTCACCGAGGGAGATACGCAGTATTTT; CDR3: CATRQWVTEGDTQYF
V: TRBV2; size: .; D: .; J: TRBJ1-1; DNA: TGTGCCAGCAGTGTCGACAGCTCGAACACTGAAGCTTTCTTT; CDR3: CASSVDSSNTEAFF
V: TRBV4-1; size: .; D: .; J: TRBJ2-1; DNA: TGCGCCAGCAGCCAAGCCAGAGGGTCGAATGAGCAGTTCTTC; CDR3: CASSQARGSNEQFF
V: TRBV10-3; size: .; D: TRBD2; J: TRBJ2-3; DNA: TGTGCCATCAGTGAGGGGTTAGCGGGGAGCACAGATACGCAGTATTTT; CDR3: CAISEGLAGSTDTQYF
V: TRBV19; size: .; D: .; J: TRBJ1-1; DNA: TGTGCCAGTAGTATAGCGCAGGGAGGGTTGAACACTGAAGCTTTCTTT; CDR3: CASSIAQGGLNTEAFF
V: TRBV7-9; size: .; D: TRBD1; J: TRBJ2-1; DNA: TGTGCCAGCAGCTCGCCCCCCGGGACAGATTACAATGAGCAGTTCTTC; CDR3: CASSSPPGTDYNEQFF
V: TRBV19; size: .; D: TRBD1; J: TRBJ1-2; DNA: TGTGCCAGTAGGGAGACAGGGGCCTATGGCTACACCTTC; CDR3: CASRETGAYGYTF
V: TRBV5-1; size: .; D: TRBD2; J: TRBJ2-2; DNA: TGCGCCAGCAGCCAACTAGCGGGGGGGCGAACCGGGGAGCTGTTTTTT; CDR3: CASSQLAGGRTGELFF
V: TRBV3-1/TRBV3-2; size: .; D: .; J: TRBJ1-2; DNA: TGTGCCAGCAGCCAAGATCTTTCCAGGGGTGGCTACACCTTC; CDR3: CASSQDLSRGGYTF
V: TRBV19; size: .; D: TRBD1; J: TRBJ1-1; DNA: TGTGCCAGTAGTACGACAGGGAGACCACTTAGTCCTGAAGCTTTCTTT; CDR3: CASSTTGRPLSPEAFF
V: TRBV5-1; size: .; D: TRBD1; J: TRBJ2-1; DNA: TGCGCCAGCAGCTTGGCCCGAAAAGGACAGGGCCTTAGAACGTTAAATGAGCAGTTCTTC; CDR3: CASSLARKGQGLRTLNEQFF
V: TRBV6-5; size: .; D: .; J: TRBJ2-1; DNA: TGTGCCAGTTCCGCTACCGGTACTAGTGGCTATGAGCAGTTCTTC; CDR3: CASSATGTSGYEQFF
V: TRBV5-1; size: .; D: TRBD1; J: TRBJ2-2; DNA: TGCGCCAGCAGCTCGGGACAGGGGGCAAGCGGGGAGCTGTTTTTT; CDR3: CASSSGQGASGELFF
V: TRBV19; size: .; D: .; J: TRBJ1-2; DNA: TGTGCCAGTAGTACCAGGGTTGGCTACACCTTC; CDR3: CASSTRVGYTF
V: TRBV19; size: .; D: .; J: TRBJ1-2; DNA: TGTGCCAGTAGTATAGGGCGGGCCTGGGGCTACACCTTC; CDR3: CASSIGRAWGYTF
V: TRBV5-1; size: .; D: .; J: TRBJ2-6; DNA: TGCGCCAGCAGCTTGGCCGGGGGATCTGGGGCCAACGTCCTGACTTTC; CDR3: CASSLAGGSGANVLTF
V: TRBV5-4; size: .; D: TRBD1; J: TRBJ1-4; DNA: TGTGCCAGCAGCCCCGGACAGGCGGGAAATGAAAAACTGTTTTTT; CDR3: CASSPGQAGNEKLFF
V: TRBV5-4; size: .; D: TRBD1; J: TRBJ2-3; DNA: TGTGCCAGCAGCGGGACAGGGTCCCCAGATACGCAGTATTTT; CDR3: CASSGTGSPDTQYF
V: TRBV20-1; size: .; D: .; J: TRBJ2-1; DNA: TGCAGTGCTGAAGAGTACAATGAGCAGTTCTTC; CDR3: CSAEEYNEQFF
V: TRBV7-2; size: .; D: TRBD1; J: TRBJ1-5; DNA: TGTGCCAGCAGCTCACCCGGTGGGGGACAGGGGAATCAGCCCCAGCATTTT; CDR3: CASSSPGGGQGNQPQHF
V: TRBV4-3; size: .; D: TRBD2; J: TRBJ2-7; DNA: TGCGCCAGCAGCGTTCAGACTAGCGGAGACTACGAGCAGTACTTC; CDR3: CASSVQTSGDYEQYF
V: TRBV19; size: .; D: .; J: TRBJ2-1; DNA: TGTGCCAGTCGCGGTAGTAGGACAAGGGTTGTTGAGCAGTTCTTC; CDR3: CASRGSRTRVVEQFF
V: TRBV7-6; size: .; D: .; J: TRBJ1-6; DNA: TGTGCCAGCAGCTTAGGGGGCCTAAGGAGTAATTCACCCCTCCACTTT; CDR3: CASSLGGLRSNSPLHF
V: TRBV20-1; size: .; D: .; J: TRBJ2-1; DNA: TGCAGTGCTATCGGGGGGCAGTTCTTC; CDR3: CSAIGGQFF
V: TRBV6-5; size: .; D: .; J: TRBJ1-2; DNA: TGTGCCAGCAGGGATAGATCGGTCGCAGGCTATGGCTACACCTTC; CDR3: CASRDRSVAGYGYTF
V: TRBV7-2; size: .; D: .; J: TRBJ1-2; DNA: TGTGCCAGCAGCTTAATGACAGGCGGTCGCTATGGCTACACCTTC; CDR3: CASSLMTGGRYGYTF
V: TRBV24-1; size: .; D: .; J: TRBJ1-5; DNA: TGTGCCACCAGTGATTTCAGGGGCAATCAGCCCCAGCATTTT; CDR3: CATSDFRGNQPQHF
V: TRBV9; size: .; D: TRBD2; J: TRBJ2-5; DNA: TGTGCCAGCAGCAGCGGGGGGCTGGAGACCCAGTACTTC; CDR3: CASSSGGLETQYF
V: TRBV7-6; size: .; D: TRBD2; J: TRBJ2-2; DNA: TGTGCCAGCAGCTTAGTAGCGGGGGGTCTCACCGGGGAGCTGTTTTTT; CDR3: CASSLVAGGLTGELFF
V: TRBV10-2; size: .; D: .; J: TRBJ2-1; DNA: TGCGCCAGCAGTGAACTGAGCTACAATGAGCAGTTCTTC; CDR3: CASSELSYNEQFF
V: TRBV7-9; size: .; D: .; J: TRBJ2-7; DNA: TGTGCCAGCAGCCCCCGGGACAACTCCTACGAGCAGTACTTC; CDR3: CASSPRDNSYEQYF
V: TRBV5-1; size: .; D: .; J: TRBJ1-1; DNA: TGCGCCAGCAGCTTGGTCCCTCCCGGACAGAAGAACACTGAAGCTTTCTTT; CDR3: CASSLVPPGQKNTEAFF
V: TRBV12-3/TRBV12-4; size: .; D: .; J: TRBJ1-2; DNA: TGTGCCAGCAGTTTCGGGGGACGGAATGGCTACACCTTC; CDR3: CASSFGGRNGYTF
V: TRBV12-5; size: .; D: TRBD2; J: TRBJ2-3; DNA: TGTGCTAGTGCTCCCTCGGGGGGGAAGGGCACAGATACGCAGTATTTT; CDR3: CASAPSGGKGTDTQYF
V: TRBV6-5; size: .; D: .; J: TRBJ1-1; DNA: TGTGCCAGCAGCCCAGGGGCCCTTATTTCCACTGAAGCTTTCTTT; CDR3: CASSPGALISTEAFF
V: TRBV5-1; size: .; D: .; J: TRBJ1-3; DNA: TGCGCCAGCAGCTTGGACGGGGATGGAAACACCATATATTTT; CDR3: CASSLDGDGNTIYF
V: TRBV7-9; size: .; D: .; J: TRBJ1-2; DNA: TGTGCCAGCAGCTTATCGGAGGGCGACTATGGCTACACCTTC; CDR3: CASSLSEGDYGYTF
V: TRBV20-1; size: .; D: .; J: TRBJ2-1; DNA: TGCAGTGCTAGTCGACAGTCCACCTACAATGAGCAGTTCTTC; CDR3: CSASRQSTYNEQFF
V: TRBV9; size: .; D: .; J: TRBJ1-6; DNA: TGTGCCAGCAGCCCAAACAGGGCTAATTCACCCCTCCACTTT; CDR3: CASSPNRANSPLHF
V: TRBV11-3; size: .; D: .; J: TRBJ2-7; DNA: TGTGCCAGCAGCTTTAGTACTTCCTACGAGCAGTACTTC; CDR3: CASSFSTSYEQYF
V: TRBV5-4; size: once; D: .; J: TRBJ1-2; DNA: TGTGCCAGCAGCGCCGACAGAGTAAACTATGGCTACACCTTC; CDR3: CASSADRVNYGYTF
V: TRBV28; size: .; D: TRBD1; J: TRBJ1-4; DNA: TGTGCCAGCAGTTCCACAGGGGGCGGTGAAAAACTGTTTTTT; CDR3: CASSSTGGGEKLFF